This T cell receptor beta chain appears in the sequencing data of a study of blood T cell repertoires in COVID-19. Study background: Samples came from the United States, Italy and Spain, spanning acute and convalescent COVID-19. PBMCs, B-cell-depleted T cells, or T cells provided the cDNA or gDNA that made up the material.

Original processing notes: Reference gene primer amplification gave nucleated cell count estimates. Data came from immunoSEQ multiplex PCR; TCRdb stores just in-frame clones and leaves some out. D and trimming come from the DNA, and the V and J calls and clone size come from that table. The sample yields roughly 260,000 clones, over 75% seen once. The germline V gene encodes CDR1 SGHVS and CDR2 FQNEAQ. V lost 5 bases and J lost 8, with 13 bases in between. The CDR3 loop spans 13 amino acids. V and J are TRBV7-8 and TRBJ2-4; D call uncertain. Sequencing was done on a sample of peripheral blood. The sequence came from a woman in her forties or fifties with acute or convalescent COVID-19. The CDR3 region has the DNA TGTGCCAGCAGCCCGGTTAGCAGTTACATTCAGTACTTC. Translation gives CASSPVSSYIQYF.